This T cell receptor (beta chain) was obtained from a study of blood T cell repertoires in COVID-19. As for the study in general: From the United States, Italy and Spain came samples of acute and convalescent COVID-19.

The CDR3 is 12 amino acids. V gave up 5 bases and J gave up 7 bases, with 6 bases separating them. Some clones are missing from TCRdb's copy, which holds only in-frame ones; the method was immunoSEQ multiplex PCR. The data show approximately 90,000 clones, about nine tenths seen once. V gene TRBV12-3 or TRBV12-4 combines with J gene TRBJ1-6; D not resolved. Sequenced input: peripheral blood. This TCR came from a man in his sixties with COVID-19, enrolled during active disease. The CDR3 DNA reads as TGTGCCAGCAGTCTCAGAAATTCACCCCTCCACTTT. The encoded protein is CASSLRNSPLHF.